This note documents a single T cell receptor (beta chain) sequence. Its antigen is unknown. No much larger clonotype is one base removed from it; base qualities were not supplied. These data are taken from a study of OX40 agonist ivuxolimab in advanced cancers. Regarding the complete study: The costimulatory receptor OX40 (CD134) was targeted by ivuxolimab, a fully human IgG2 agonistic monoclonal antibody. Intravenous ivuxolimab was administered to patients every 2 weeks at six dose levels: 0.01, 0.1, 0.3, 1.5, 3 and 10 mg/kg. Of the roughly 52 dose-escalation patients, hepatocellular carcinoma was present in about 20, melanoma in approximately 15, renal cell carcinoma in 9 and head and neck cancer in 9. A male proportion of roughly 80% and a mean age of about 60 years, ranging from roughly 23 to 85, were recorded for the dose-escalation cohort. Patients were allowed to have had prior anti-PD-1, anti-PD-L1 or anti-CTLA-4 therapy, and approximately 40% of the dose-escalation patients had previously received checkpoint inhibitors. Partial responses occurred in three dose-escalation patients, of whom one had hepatocellular carcinoma and two had cutaneous melanoma. Peripheral TCRbeta sequencing was intended to test whether TCR sequence diversity was altered and clonal T-cell expansion was caused by ivuxolimab. The monotherapy dose-escalation portion (N of about 50 patients) of the phase I ivuxolimab trial is reported in the paper.

The CDR3 has 14 amino acids, counting the end cysteine and phenylalanine. The entry retains the CDR3 DNA only, 42 bases that are in frame from base 1. Trimming costs V 4 bases and J 5 bases, and their ends lie 14 bases apart. Taken from the germline V gene, the CDR1 and CDR2 loops are SGHAT and FQNNGV. Here is what the overall study found, with its caveats: Clonal expansion of both CD4+ and CD8+ blood T cells was observed from baseline to week 6 at doses 0.1 to 3.0 mg/kg. In the 0.1-3.0 mg/kg groups, partial responders were among the patients with the lowest normalized peripheral clonal expansion, particularly in CD8+ T cells. After ivuxolimab, expanded clones were on average more numerous among CD8+ T cells than among CD4+ T cells. Which antigens the clonally expanded peripheral T cells were specific for was not determined. Low levels of normalized T-cell clonal expansion were also seen in some nonresponding patients.

Genomic DNA was extracted from sorted cells for sequencing of the TCRbeta CDR3 region. The immunoSEQ Assay was used for sequencing of TCRbeta CDR3 regions. The table comes from immuneACCESS by way of TCRdb, which keeps in-frame sequences with V and J called. Part of the clones is missing from these tables; in studies checked, under half for an unresolved V gene and the rest for unknown reasons. The sample includes approximately 19,000 clones, with roughly 80% observed a single time. The leading ten clones occupy roughly 17% of the sample. Patients with autoimmune disease history or receiving systemic immunosuppression were excluded from the trial. Peripheral blood for TCR sequencing was collected from all dose cohorts at baseline, on cycle 4 day 1, and on cycle 7 day 1. The samples were taken from a phase I, first-in-human, multicenter, open-label dose-escalation trial of ivuxolimab. Adults with locally advanced or metastatic head and neck squamous cell, hepatocellular, melanoma or renal cell carcinoma were enrolled in the trial. Before TCR sequencing, CD4+ T cells and CD8+ T cells from peripheral blood were sorted into separate populations.

Sequenced material: CD4+ or CD8+ T cells sorted from blood, taken in a trial of the OX40 agonist ivuxolimab. The receptor's source is an adult with an advanced solid tumor such as melanoma, head and neck, liver or kidney cancer. The chain joins TRBV11-2 to TRBJ2-5; the D gene identity is not certain. The sequenced DNA is TGTGCCAGCAGCTCCGGGCCGTTAGTGGAGACCCAGTACTTC. Its translation is CASSSGPLVETQYF.